These T cell receptor beta chains were read from a single sample in a study of blood T cell repertoires in COVID-19. Sequenced by immunoSEQ multiplex PCR; TCRdb stores in-frame clones only, minus some. The sample has just under 300,000 clones, around 86% seen once. The sample comprised peripheral blood. The receptors were gathered from a man aged 70 or older with acute or convalescent COVID-19. The conserved cysteine and the conserved F or W are not part of the CDR3 here.

j_call v_call cdr3_aa
TRBJ1-1 TRBV5-1 ASSLEANTEAF
TRBJ1-3 TRBV5-1 ASSLDSSNTIY
TRBJ2-3 TRBV7-9 ASSLRGTGGTADTQY
TRBJ2-7 TRBV24-1 ATSDSRQGWHEQY
TRBJ2-7 TRBV7-2 ASSVGTSVQY
TRBJ1-6 TRBV9 ASSVSSSYNSPLH
TRBJ2-7 TRBV7-2 ASSPASPYEQY
TRBJ2-1 TRBV10-3 AISDPSGGYNEQF
TRBJ2-3 TRBV9 ASSVGPGGTDTQY
TRBJ1-2 TRBV9 ASSAGDRGSYGYT
TRBJ2-1 TRBV9 ASSEGVGSSYNEQF
TRBJ2-7 TRBV19 ASSTGGQGREQY
TRBJ2-3 TRBV9 ASSVDGGLAPDTQY
TRBJ2-5 TRBV24-1 ATSSGLAGGPGSETQY
TRBJ1-2 TRBV28 ASSLGQRGGYT
TRBJ2-2 TRBV4-3 ASSTRTGANANTGELF
TRBJ2-1 TRBV5-1 ASSKSGGYEQF
TRBJ1-2 TRBV6-2/TRBV6-3 ASSSGGFPKDGYT
TRBJ2-7 TRBV3-1/TRBV3-2 ASSQGQGPYEQY
TRBJ2-1 TRBV28 ASSPWASGDSSF
TRBJ2-2 TRBV3-1/TRBV3-2 ASGLAGGNTGELF
TRBJ1-1 TRBV3-1/TRBV3-2 ASSETGPLSGTEAF
TRBJ2-5 TRBV7-9 ASSSILAGVGETQY
TRBJ2-2 TRBV4-2 ASSQQTSGRARVGELF
TRBJ2-2 TRBV5-1 ASSTGLAGFTGELF
TRBJ2-2 TRBV6-1 ASTKPGGGELF
TRBJ1-2 TRBV29-1 SVDTGGGTPYGYT
TRBJ2-1 TRBV3-1/TRBV3-2 ASSQAGTSSFNEQF